The present TCR beta chain was sequenced within a study of cytotoxic CD8 clonotypes in ibrutinib-treated CLL. The protocol was immunoSEQ multiplex PCR, while the TCRdb copy is restricted to in-frame clones and leaves out a portion. This sample has 150,000 or so clones, with about 79% found just once. The CDR3 is made up of 17 amino acids. V dropped 1 base and J dropped 1 base, with 17 bases sitting between them. Germline CDR1 is LNHDA and CDR2 is SQIVND (reference sequence). Sample: PBMCs, taken after 12 months of ibrutinib treatment. The chain combines TRBV19 with TRBJ2-7; D may be TRBD1 (5 bases). This receptor was taken from a human donor with chronic lymphocytic leukemia. CDR3 DNA: TGTGCCAGTAGTATAGTTGTTGGGCAGGGTCTATCCTACGAGCAGTACTTC. As protein: CASSIVVGQGLSYEQYF.